This T cell receptor (beta chain) originates from a study of shared clonotypes between healthy human individuals. Study-wide results and caveats: Across subsets, estimated richness was generally greater for naive than for memory populations. Non-shared clonotypes had lower generation probabilities than clonotypes shared by all four sorted-subset donors. Donor scarcity curtailed the genetic and exposure-history diversity represented herein.

About this clone itself: Its antigen is not known.

This table comes from immunoSEQ multiplex PCR, and its TCRdb copy is limited to in-frame clones, with some not included. The sample includes about 1 million clones, 70% to 80% of them seen just once. In germline, CDR1 is SEHNR, CDR2 FQNEAQ (reference sequence). Trimming pared 1 base from V and 6 bases from J, leaving 10 bases between. The CDR3 is made up of 13 amino acids. V usage is TRBV7-9 and J usage is TRBJ2-7; D not resolved. The sequenced sample consisted of memory CD4+ T cells sorted from blood. Subset indicated: CD45RA-negative fraction. The origin of this receptor is a man younger than 35 in good health. The CDR3 DNA follows: TGTGCCAGCAGCTTAGTACCAACCGCCGAGCAGTACTTC. Its translation is CASSLVPTAEQYF.